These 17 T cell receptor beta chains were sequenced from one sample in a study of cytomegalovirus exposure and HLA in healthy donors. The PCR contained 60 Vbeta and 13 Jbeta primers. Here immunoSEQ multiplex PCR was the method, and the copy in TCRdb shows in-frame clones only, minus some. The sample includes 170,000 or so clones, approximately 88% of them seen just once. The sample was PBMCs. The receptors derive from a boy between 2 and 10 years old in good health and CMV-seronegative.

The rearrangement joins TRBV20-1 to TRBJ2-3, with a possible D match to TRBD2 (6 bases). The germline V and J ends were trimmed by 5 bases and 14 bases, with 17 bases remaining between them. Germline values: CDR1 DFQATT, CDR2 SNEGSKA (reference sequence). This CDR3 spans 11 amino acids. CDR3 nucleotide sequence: TGCAGTGCTCGGGGCGGGGACTTACCGTATTTT. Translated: CSARGGDLPYF.

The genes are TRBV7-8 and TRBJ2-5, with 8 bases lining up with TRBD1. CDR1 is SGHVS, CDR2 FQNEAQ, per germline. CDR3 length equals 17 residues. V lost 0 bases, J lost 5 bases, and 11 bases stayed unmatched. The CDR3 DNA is TGTGCCAGCAGCTTAGCACGGACAGGGAGGCTCGGGGAGACCCAGTACTTC. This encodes CASSLARTGRLGETQYF.

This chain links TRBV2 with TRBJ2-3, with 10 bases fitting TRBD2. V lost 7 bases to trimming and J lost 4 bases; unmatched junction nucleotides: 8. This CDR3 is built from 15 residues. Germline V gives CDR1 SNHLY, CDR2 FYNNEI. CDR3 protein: CASNRLAGVSDTQYF. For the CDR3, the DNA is TGTGCCAGCAACCGTCTAGCGGGAGTCTCAGATACGCAGTATTTT.

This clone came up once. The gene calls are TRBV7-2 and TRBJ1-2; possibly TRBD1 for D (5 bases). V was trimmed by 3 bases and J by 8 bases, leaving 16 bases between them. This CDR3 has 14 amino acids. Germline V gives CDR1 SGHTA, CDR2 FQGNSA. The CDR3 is CASSFSPQGDGYTF. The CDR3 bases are TGTGCCAGCAGCTTTTCCCCTCAGGGTGACGGCTACACCTTC.

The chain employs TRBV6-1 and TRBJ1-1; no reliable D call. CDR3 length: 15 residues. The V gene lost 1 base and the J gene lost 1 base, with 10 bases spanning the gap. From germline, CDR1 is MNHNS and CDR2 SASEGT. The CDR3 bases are TGTGCCAGCAGTGAAGGGCGGGTACCGAACACTGAAGCTTTCTTT. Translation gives CASSEGRVPNTEAFF.

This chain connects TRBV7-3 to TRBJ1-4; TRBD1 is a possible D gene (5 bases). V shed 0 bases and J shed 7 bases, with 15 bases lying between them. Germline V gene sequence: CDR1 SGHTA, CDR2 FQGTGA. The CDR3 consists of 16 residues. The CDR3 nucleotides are TGTGCCAGCAGCTTAACGGAGTGCAGGGTGGGTGAAAAACTGTTTTTT. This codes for CASSLTECRVGEKLFF.

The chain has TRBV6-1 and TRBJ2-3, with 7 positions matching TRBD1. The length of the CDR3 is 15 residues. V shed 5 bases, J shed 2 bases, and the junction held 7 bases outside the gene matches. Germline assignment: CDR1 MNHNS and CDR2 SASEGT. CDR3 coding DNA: TGTGCCAGCAGTCCCGGACAGGTAGACACAGATACGCAGTATTTT. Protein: CASSPGQVDTDTQYF.

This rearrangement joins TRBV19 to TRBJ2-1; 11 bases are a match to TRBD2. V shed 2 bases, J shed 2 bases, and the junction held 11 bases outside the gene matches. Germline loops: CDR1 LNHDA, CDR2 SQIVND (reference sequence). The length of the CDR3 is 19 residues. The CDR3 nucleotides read TGTGCCAGTAGTATAAGGACTAGCGGGCGCCGAGGCCCCTACAATGAGCAGTTCTTC. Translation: CASSIRTSGRRGPYNEQFF.

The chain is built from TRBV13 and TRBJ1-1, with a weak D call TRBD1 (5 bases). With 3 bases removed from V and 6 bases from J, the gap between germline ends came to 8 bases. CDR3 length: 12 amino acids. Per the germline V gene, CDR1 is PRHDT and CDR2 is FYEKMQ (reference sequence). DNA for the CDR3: TGTGCCAGCAGCTTGCCGGGGGCTGAAGCTTTCTTT. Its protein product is CASSLPGAEAFF.

CDR3 sequence: CASSIQGGPSYEQYF. The CDR3 nucleotides read TGTGCCAGCAGCATTCAAGGAGGGCCCTCCTACGAGCAGTACTTC. The rearrangement links TRBV7-6 to TRBJ2-7; perhaps TRBD2 as D (6 bases). V lost 5 bases to trimming and J lost 0 bases, with 14 bases between them. This CDR3 spans 15 amino acids. The V gene's germline CDR1 is SGHVS and CDR2 FNYEAQ.

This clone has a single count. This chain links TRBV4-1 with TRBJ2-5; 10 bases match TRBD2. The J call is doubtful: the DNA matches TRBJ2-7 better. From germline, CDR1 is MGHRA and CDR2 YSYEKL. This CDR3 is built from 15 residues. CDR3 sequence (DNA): TGCGCCAGCAGCCCCCGGTTAGCGGGAGGCTACGAGCAGTACTTC. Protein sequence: CASSPRLAGGYEQYF.

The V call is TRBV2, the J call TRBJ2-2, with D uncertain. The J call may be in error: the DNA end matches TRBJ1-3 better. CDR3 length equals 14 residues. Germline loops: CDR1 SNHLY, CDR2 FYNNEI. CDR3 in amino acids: CARQQTVGGNTIYF. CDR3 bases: TGTGCCAGACAACAGACCGTCGGGGGAAACACCATATATTTT.

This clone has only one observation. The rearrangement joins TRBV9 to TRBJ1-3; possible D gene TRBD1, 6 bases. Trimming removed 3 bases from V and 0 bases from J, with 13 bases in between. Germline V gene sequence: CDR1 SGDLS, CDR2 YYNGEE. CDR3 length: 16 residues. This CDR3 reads CASSGHRAPSGNTIYF. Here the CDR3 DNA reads TGTGCCAGCAGCGGGCACAGGGCCCCCTCTGGAAACACCATATATTTT.

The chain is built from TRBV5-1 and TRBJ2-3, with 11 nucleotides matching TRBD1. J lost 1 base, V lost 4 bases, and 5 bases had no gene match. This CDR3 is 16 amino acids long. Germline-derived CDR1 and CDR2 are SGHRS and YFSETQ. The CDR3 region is CASSVDRGRGTDTQYF. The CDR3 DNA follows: TGCGCCAGCAGCGTGGACAGGGGGCGAGGCACAGATACGCAGTATTTT. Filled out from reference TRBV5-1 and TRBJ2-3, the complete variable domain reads KAGVTQTPRYLIKTRGQQVTLSCSPISGHRSVSWYQQTPGQGLQFLFEYFSETQRNKGNFPGRFSGRQFSNSRSEMNVSTLELGDSALYLCASSVDRGRGTDTQYFGPGTRLTVL.

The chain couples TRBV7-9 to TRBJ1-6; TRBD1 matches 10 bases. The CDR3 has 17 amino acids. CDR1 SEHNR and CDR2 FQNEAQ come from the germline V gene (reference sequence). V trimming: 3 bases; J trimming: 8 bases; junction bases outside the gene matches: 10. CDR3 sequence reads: CASSFWTGGAVDSPLHF. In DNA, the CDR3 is TGTGCCAGCAGCTTTTGGACAGGGGGAGCGGTAGATTCACCCCTCCACTTT.

The DNA of the CDR3 is TGTGCCAGCAGCTCTAACAGGGCTGAGCAGTACTTC. It specifies CASSSNRAEQYF. V is TRBV7-9 and J is TRBJ2-7, with D possibly being TRBD1 (6 bases). V was cut by 4 bases and J by 7 bases, with 11 bases left in between. Germline values: CDR1 SEHNR, CDR2 FQNEAQ (reference sequence). The length of the CDR3 is 12 residues.

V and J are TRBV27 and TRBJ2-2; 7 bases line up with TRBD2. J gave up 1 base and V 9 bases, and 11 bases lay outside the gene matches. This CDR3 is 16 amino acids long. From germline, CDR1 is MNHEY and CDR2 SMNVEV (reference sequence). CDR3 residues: CASRGLPLMNTGELFF. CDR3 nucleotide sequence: TGTGCCAGTAGGGGACTACCCTTAATGAACACCGGGGAGCTGTTTTTT.